This entry describes one TCR beta chain. As yet, its antigen is unknown. The junction had 2 bases not matched to a gene; V was cut back by 5 bases and J by 7 bases. CDR3 length: 13 residues. From germline, CDR1 is SQVTM and CDR2 ANQGSEA. This sample was taken from a study of cytomegalovirus exposure and HLA in healthy donors. Whole-study results and caveats: The listing of approximately 160 TCR beta chains classed them as cytomegalovirus-associated. Productive status was seen about 87% or about 30% of the time for most TCR beta V segments in an earlier analysis.

Use of 60 Vbeta and 13 Jbeta primers characterized the PCR. The protocol was immunoSEQ multiplex PCR, while the TCRdb copy is restricted to in-frame clones and leaves out a portion. Here the sample spans about 140,000 clones, 78% being singletons. Input material: PBMCs. The rearrangement links TRBV29-1 to TRBJ1-6; 10 nucleotides match TRBD1. The sequence was obtained from a woman younger than 30 in good health and CMV-seropositive. CDR3 loop: CSVSGQGNSPLHF. The CDR3 DNA sequence: TGCAGCGTTTCGGGACAGGGGAATTCACCCCTCCACTTT.